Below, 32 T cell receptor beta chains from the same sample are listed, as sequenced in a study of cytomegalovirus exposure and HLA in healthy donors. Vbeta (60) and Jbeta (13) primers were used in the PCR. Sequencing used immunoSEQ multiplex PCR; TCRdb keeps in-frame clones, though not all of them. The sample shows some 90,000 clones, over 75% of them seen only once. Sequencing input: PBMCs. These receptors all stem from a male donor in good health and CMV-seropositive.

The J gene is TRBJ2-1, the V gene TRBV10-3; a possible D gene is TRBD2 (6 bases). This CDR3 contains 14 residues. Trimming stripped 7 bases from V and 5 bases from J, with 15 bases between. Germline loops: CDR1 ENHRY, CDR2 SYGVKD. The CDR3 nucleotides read TGTGCCATCACCCAAGAGGGACTCAACAATGAGCAGTTCTTC. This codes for CAITQEGLNNEQFF.

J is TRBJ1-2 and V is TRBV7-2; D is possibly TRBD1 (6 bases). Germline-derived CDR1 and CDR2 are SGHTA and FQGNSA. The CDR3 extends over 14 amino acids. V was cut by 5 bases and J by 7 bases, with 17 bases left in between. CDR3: CASSAYRVSGGYTF. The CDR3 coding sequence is TGTGCCAGCAGCGCGTACAGGGTTTCAGGTGGCTACACCTTC.

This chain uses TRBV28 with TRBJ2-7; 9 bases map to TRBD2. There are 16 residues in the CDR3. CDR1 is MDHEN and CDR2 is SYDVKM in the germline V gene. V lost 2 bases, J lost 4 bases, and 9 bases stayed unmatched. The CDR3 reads CASSLPRGGLGYEQYF. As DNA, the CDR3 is TGTGCCAGCAGTTTACCGCGGGGGGGGCTAGGATACGAGCAGTACTTC.

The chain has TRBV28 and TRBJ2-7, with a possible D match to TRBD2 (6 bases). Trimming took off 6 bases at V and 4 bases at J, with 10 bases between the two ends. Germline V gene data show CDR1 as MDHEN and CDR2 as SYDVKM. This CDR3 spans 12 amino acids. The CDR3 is CASSILAYEQYF. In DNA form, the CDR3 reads TGTGCCAGCAGCATACTAGCATACGAGCAGTACTTC.

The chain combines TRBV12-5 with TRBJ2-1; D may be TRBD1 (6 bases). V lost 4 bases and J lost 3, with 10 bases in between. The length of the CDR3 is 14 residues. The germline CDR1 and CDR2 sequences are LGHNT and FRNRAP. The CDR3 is CASGSDRFYNEQFF. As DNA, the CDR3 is TGTGCTAGTGGTTCGGACAGATTCTACAATGAGCAGTTCTTC.

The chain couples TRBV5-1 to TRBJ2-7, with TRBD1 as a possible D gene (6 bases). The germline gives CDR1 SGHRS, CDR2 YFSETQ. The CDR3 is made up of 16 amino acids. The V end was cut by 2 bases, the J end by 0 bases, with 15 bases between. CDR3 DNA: TGCGCCAGCAGCTTATTAGGGGGATACGCCTCCTACGAGCAGTACTTC. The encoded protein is CASSLLGGYASYEQYF.

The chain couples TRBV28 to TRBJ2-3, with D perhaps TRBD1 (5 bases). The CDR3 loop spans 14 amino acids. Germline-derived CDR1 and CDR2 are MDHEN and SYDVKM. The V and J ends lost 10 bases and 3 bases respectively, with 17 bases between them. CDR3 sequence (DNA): TGTGCCACACGCCCGCAGGGAAGGACAGATACGCAGTATTTT. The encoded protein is CATRPQGRTDTQYF.

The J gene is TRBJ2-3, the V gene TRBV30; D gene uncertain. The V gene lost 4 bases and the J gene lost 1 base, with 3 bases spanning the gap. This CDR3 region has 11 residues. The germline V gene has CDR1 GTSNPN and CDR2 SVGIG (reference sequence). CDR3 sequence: CAWTGTDTQYF. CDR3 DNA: TGTGCCTGGACAGGCACAGATACGCAGTATTTT.

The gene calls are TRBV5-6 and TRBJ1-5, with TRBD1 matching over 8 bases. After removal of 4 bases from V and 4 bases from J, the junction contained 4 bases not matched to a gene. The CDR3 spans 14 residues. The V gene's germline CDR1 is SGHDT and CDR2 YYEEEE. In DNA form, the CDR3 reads TGTGCCAGCAGCCCCGGACAGGGTAATCAGCCCCAGCATTTT. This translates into CASSPGQGNQPQHF.

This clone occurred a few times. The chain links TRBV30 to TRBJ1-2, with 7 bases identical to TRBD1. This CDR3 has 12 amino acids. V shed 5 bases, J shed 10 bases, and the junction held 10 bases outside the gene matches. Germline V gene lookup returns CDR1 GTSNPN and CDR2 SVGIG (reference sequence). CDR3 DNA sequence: TGTGCCTGGGGAAACAGGGGATTGGACTACACCTTC. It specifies CAWGNRGLDYTF.

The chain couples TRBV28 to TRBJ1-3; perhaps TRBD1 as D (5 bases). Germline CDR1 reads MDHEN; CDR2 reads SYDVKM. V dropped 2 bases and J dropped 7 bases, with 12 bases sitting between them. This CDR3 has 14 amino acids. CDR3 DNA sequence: TGTGCCAGCAGTTTAAGGCAGCGGGGGAACACCATATATTTT. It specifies CASSLRQRGNTIYF.

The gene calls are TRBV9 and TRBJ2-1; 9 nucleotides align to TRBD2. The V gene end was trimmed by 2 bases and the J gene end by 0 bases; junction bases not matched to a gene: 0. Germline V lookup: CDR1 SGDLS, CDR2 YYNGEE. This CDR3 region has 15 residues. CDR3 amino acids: CASSVSGGSYNEQFF. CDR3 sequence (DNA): TGTGCCAGCAGCGTTAGCGGGGGCTCCTACAATGAGCAGTTCTTC.

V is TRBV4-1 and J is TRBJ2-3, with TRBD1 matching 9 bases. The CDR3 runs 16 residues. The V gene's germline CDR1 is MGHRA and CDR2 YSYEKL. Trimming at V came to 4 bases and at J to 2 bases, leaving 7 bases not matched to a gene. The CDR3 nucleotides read TGCGCCAGCAGCCGAGGACAGGGGCCCTCCACAGATACGCAGTATTTT. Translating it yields CASSRGQGPSTDTQYF.

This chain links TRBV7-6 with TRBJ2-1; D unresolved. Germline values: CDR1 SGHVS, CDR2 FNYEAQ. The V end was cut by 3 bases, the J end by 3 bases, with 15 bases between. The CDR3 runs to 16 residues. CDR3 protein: CASSFQPGFVYNEQFF. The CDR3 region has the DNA TGTGCCAGCAGCTTTCAGCCGGGTTTTGTCTACAATGAGCAGTTCTTC.

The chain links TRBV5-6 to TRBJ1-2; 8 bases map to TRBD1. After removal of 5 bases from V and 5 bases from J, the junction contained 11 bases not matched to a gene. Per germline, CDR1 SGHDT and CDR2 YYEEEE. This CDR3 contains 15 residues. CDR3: CASSSLAQGAYGYTF. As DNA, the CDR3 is TGTGCCAGCAGTTCCCTGGCCCAGGGGGCATATGGCTACACCTTC. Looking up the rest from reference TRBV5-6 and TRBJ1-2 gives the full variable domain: DAGVTQSPTHLIKTRGQQVTLRCSPKSGHDTVSWYQQALGQGPQFIFQYYEEEERQRGNFPDRFSGHQFPNYSSELNVNALLLGDSALYLCASSSLAQGAYGYTFGSGTRLTVV.

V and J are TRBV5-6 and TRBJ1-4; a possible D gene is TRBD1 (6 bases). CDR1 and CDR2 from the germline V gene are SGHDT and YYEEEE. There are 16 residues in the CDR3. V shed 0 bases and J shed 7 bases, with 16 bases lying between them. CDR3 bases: TGTGCCAGCAGCTTGGCCCGGGCGGGGGCGAGTGAAAAACTGTTTTTT. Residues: CASSLARAGASEKLFF.

The CDR3 reads CASSPFPGQREETQYF. CDR3 DNA: TGTGCCAGCTCACCATTCCCGGGACAGAGGGAAGAGACCCAGTACTTC. The J gene is TRBJ2-5, the V gene TRBV18, with 7 bases aligning to TRBD1. The germline gives CDR1 KGHSH, CDR2 LQKENI. This CDR3 is built from 16 residues. V lost 2 bases, J lost 3 bases, and 9 bases stayed unmatched.

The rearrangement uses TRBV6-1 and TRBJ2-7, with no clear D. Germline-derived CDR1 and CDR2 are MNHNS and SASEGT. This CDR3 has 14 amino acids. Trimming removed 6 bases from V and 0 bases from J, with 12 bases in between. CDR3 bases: TGTGCCAGCAGACCGACAATGCCCTCCTACGAGCAGTACTTC. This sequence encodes CASRPTMPSYEQYF.

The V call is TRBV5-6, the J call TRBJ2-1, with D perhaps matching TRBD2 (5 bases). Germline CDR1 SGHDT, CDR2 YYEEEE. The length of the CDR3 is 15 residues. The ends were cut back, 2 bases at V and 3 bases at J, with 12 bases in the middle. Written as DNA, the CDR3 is TGTGCCAGCAGCTTAGGGCGGGTAGACTACAATGAGCAGTTCTTC. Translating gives CASSLGRVDYNEQFF.

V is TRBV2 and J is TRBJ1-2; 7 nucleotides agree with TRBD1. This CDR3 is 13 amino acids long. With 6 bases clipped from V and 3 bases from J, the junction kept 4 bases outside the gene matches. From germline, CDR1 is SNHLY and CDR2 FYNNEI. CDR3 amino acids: CASSFTGDYGYTF. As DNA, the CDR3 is TGTGCCAGCAGCTTCACAGGGGACTATGGCTACACCTTC.

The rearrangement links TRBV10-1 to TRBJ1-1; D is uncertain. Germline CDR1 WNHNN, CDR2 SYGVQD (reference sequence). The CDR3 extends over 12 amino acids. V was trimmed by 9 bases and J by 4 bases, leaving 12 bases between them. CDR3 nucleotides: TGCGCCAGATTCCCCTTCGGCACTGAAGCTTTCTTT. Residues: CARFPFGTEAFF.

This CDR3 reads CASRDRESDTEAFF. CDR3 DNA sequence: TGCGCCAGCAGAGACAGGGAGTCCGACACTGAAGCTTTCTTT. The rearrangement joins TRBV10-1 to TRBJ1-1; 7 bases match TRBD1. The CDR3 sequence is 14 residues long. The germline gives CDR1 WNHNN, CDR2 SYGVQD (reference sequence). Germline trimming cut 6 bases from V and 3 bases from J; bases unmatched to any gene: 7.

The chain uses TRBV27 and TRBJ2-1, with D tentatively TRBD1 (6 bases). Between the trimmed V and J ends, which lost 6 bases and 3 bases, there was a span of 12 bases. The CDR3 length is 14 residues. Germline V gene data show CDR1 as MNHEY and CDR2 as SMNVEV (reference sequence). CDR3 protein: CASSTGWGYNEQFF. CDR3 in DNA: TGTGCCAGCAGCACAGGGTGGGGCTACAATGAGCAGTTCTTC.

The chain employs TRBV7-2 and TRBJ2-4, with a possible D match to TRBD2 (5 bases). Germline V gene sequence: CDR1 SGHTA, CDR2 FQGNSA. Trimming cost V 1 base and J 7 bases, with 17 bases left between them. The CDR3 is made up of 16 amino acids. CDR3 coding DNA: TGTGCCAGCAGCTTAGGCAGGTCCGCACTAGGGAACATTCAGTACTTC. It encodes CASSLGRSALGNIQYF.

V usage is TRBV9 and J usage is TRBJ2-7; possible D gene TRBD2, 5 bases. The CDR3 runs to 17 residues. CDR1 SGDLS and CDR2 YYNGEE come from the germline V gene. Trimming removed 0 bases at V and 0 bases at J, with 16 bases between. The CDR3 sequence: CASSVGLRGTSSYEQYF. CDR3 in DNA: TGTGCCAGCAGCGTAGGCTTGCGCGGAACTAGCTCCTACGAGCAGTACTTC.

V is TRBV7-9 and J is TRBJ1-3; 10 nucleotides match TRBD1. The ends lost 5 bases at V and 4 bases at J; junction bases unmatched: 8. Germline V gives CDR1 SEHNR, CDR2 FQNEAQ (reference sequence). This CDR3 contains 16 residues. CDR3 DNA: TGTGCCAGCAGCCCGAAGGACAGGGGGTCAGGAAACACCATATATTTT. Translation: CASSPKDRGSGNTIYF.

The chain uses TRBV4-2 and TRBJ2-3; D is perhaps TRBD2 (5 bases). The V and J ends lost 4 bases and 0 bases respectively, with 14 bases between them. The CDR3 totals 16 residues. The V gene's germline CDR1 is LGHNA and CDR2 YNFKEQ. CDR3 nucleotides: TGTGCCAGCAGCCCCCTTGACTATACTAGCACAGATACGCAGTATTTT. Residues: CASSPLDYTSTDTQYF.

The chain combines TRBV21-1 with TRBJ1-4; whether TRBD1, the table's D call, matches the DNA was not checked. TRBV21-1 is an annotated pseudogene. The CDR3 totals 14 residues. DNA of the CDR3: TGTGCCAGCAGCACCCCGGGCAGGCCCCAGGGACTGTTTTTT. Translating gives CASSTPGRPQGLFF.

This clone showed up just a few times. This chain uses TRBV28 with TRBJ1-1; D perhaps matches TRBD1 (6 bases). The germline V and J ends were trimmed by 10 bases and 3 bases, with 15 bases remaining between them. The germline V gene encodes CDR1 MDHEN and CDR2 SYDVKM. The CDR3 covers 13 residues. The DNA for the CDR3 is TGTGCCACCTTGGACAGAATACACACTGAAGCTTTCTTT. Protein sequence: CATLDRIHTEAFF.

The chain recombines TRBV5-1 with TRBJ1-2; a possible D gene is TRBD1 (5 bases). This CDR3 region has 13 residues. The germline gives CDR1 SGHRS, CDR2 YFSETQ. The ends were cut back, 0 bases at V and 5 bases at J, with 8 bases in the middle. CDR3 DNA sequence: TGCGCCAGCAGCTTGGCCAGGGTGTATGGCTACACCTTC. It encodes CASSLARVYGYTF.

Here the CDR3 DNA reads TGTGCCTGGAGGGGGCCAGCCCGCTCCTACGAGCAGTACTTC. This encodes CAWRGPARSYEQYF. J is TRBJ2-7 and V is TRBV30; possible D gene TRBD1, 5 bases. Germline CDR1 GTSNPN, CDR2 SVGIG (reference sequence). V dropped 3 bases and J dropped 0 bases, with 12 bases sitting between them. The CDR3 runs 14 residues.

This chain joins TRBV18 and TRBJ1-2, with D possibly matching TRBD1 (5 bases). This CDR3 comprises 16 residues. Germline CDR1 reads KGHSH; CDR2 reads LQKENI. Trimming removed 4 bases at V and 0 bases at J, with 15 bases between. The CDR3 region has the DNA TGTGCCAGCTCACTTCACCCGACAGCCGCTAACTATGGCTACACCTTC. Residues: CASSLHPTAANYGYTF.